This T cell receptor beta chain originates from a study of T cell changes during pregnancy in multiple sclerosis. Profiled with immunoSEQ multiplex PCR; TCRdb holds only in-frame clones, not every one. Seen here are some 62,000 clones, 92% observed once, and the top ten hold 2.5% to 3.5%. J gave up 0 bases and V 5 bases, and 5 bases lay outside the gene matches. Germline V CDR1 and CDR2: SGHTA, FQGTGA. CDR3 length: 16 residues. The TCR originated in a female donor in good health, enrolled as a control in a pregnancy study. The chain combines TRBV7-3 with TRBJ2-1, with TRBD2 matching 9 bases. The input for sequencing was peripheral blood, taken in the second trimester of pregnancy. In DNA, the CDR3 is TGTGCCAGCAGCGGGCGACTAGCGGCCTCCTACAATGAGCAGTTCTTC. This sequence encodes CASSGRLAASYNEQFF.